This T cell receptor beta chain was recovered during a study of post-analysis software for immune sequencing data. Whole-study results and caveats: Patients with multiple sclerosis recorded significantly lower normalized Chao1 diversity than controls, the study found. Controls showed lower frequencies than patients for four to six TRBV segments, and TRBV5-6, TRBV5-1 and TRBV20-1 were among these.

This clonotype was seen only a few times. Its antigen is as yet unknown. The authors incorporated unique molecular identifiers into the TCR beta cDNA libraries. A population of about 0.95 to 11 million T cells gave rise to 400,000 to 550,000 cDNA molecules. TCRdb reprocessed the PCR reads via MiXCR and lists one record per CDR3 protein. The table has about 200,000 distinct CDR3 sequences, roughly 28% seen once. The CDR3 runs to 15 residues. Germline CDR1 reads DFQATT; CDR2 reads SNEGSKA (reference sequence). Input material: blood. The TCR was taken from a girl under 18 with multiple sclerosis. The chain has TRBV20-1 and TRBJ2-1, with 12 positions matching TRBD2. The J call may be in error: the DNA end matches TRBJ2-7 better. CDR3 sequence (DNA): TGCAGTGCTAGATCTAGCGGGGGGGCTGTGTATGAGCAGTACTTC. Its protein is CSARSSGGAVYEQYF.